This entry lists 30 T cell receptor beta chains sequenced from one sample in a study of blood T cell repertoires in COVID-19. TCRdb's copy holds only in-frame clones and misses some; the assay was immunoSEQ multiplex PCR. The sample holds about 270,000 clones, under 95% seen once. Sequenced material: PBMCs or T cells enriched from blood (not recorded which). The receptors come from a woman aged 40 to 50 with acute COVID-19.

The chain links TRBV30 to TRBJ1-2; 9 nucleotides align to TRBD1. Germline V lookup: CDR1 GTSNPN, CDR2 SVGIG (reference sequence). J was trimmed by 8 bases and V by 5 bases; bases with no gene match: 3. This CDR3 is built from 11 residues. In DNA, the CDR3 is TGTGCCTGGGACAGGGGGGAAGGCTACACCTTC. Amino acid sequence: CAWDRGEGYTF.

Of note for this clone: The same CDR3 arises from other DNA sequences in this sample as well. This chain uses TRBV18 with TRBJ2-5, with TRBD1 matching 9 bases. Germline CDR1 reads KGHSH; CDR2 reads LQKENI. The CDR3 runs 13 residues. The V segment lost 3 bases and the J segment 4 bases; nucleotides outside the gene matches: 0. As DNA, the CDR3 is TGTGCCAGCTCACCGGGACAGGGAGAGACCCAGTACTTC. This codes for CASSPGQGETQYF.

CDR3 sequence: CASSLSLAGYNEQFF. Here the CDR3 DNA reads TGTGCCAGCAGTTTATCACTAGCGGGCTACAATGAGCAGTTCTTC. The chain is built from TRBV27 and TRBJ2-1, with 9 bases matching TRBD2. The CDR3 sequence is 15 residues long. Germline V gives CDR1 MNHEY, CDR2 SMNVEV (reference sequence). J was trimmed by 3 bases and V by 0 bases; bases with no gene match: 0.

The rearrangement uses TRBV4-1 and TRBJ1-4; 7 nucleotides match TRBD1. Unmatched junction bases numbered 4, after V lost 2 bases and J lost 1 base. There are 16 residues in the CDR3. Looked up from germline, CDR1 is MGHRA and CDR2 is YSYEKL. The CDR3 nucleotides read TGCGCCAGCAGCCAACCCCGGGACAGAACTAATGAAAAACTGTTTTTT. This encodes CASSQPRDRTNEKLFF.

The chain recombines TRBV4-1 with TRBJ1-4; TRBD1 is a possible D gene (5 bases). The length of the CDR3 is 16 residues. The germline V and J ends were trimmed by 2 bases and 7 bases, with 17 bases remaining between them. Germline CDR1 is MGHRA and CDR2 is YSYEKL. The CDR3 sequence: CASSQLPPGYGEKLFF. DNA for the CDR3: TGCGCCAGCAGCCAACTGCCGCCAGGGTATGGTGAAAAACTGTTTTTT.

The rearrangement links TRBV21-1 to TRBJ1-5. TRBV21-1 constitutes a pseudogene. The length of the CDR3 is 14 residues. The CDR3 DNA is TGTGCCAGCAGCACAGTTCAGCGGCGTCAGCCCCAGCATTTT. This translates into CASSTVQRRQPQHF.

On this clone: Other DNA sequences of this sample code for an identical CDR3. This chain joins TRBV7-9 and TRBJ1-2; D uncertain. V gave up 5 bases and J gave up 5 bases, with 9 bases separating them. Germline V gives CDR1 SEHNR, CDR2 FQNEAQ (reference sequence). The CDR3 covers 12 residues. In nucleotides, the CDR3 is TGTGCCAGCAGCCTTCCGGGGTATGGCTACACCTTC. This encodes CASSLPGYGYTF.

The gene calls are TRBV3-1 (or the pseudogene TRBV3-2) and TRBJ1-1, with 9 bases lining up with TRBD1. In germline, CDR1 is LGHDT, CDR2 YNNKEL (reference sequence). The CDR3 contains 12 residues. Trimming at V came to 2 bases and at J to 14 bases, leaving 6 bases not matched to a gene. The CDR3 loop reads CASSQSGTGPFF. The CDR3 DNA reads TGTGCCAGCAGCCAATCCGGGACAGGGCCCTTCTTT.

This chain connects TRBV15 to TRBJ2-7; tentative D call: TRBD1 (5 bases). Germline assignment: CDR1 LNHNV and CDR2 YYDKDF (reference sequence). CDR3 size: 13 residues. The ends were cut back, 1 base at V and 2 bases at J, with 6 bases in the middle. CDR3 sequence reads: CATSRAGTYEQYF. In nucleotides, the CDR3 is TGTGCCACCAGCAGAGCAGGGACCTACGAGCAGTACTTC.

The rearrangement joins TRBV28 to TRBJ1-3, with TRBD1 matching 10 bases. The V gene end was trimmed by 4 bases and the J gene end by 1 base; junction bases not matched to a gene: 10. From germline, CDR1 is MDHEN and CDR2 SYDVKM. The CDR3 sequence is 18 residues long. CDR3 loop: CASSYTIGDRGSGNTIYF. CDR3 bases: TGTGCCAGCAGTTATACGATAGGGGACAGGGGTTCTGGAAACACCATATATTTT.

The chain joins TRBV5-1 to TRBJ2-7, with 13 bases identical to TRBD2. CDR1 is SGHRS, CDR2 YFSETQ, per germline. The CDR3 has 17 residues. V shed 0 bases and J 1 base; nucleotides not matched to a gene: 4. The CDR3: CASSLGTSGGWSYEQYF. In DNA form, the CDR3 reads TGCGCCAGCAGCTTGGGGACTAGCGGGGGATGGTCCTACGAGCAGTACTTC.

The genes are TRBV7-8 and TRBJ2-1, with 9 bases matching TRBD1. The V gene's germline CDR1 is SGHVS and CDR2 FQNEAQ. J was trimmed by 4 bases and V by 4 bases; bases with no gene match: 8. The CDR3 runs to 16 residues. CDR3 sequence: CASSSISGQGYNEQFF. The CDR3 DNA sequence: TGTGCCAGCAGCTCAATTTCGGGACAGGGTTACAATGAGCAGTTCTTC.

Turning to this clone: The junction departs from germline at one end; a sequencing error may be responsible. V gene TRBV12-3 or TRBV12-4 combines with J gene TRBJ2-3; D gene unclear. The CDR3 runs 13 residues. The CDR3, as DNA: TGTGCCAGCAGTTTGGGCGAACCAGATATGCAGTATTTT. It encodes CASSLGEPDMQYF.

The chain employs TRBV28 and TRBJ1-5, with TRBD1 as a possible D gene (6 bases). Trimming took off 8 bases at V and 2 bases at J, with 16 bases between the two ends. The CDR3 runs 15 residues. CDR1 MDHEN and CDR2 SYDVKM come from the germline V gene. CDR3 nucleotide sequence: TGTGCCAGCGGCACACAGGGTTTAGGCAATCAGCCCCAGCATTTT. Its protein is CASGTQGLGNQPQHF.

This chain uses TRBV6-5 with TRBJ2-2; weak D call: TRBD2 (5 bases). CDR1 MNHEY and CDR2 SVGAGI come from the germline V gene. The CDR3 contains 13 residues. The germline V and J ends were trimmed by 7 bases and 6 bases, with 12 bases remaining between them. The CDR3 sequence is CASKGRAPGELFF. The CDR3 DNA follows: TGTGCCAGCAAAGGGCGGGCGCCCGGGGAGCTGTTTTTT.

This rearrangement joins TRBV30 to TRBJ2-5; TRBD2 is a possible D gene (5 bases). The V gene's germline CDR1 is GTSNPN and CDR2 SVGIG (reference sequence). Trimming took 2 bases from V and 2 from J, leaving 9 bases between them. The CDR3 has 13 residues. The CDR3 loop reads CAWSFLAQETQYF. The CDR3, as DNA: TGTGCCTGGAGTTTTCTAGCACAAGAGACCCAGTACTTC.

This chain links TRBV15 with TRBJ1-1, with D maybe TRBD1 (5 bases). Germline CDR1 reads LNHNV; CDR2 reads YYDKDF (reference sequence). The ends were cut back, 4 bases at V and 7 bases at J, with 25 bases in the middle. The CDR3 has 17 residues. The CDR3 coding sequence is TGTGCCACCAGCATACAAGGGCTGCAGGGTAGGTTAGGTGAAGCTTTCTTT. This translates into CATSIQGLQGRLGEAFF.

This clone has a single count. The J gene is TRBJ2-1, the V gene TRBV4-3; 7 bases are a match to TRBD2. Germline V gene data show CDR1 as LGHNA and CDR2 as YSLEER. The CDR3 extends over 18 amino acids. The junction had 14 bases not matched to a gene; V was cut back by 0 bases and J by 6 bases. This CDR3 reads CASSQDYFWTRGGNEQFF. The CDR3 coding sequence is TGCGCCAGCAGCCAAGATTATTTTTGGACTAGAGGCGGCAATGAGCAGTTCTTC.

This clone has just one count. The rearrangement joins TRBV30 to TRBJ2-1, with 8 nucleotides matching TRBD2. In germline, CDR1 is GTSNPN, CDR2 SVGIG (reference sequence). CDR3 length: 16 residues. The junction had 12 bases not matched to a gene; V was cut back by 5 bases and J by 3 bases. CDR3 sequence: CAWQAGVGVLYNEQFF. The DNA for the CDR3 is TGTGCCTGGCAAGCGGGAGTTGGGGTCCTCTACAATGAGCAGTTCTTC.

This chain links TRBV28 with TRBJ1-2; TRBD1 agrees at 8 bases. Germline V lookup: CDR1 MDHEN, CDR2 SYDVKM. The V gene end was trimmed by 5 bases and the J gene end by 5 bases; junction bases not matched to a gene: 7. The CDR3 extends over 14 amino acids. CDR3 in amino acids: CASSDHRGFYGYTF. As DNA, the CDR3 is TGTGCCAGCAGTGACCACAGGGGGTTTTATGGCTACACCTTC.

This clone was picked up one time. CDR3 region: CASWTAFMNTEAFF. In DNA form, the CDR3 reads TGTGCCAGTTGGACAGCCTTTATGAACACTGAAGCTTTCTTT. The chain has TRBV28 and TRBJ1-1, with D possibly matching TRBD1 (6 bases). The CDR3 length is 14 residues. V was pared by 9 bases and J by 0 bases, with 14 bases between. Germline CDR1 MDHEN, CDR2 SYDVKM.

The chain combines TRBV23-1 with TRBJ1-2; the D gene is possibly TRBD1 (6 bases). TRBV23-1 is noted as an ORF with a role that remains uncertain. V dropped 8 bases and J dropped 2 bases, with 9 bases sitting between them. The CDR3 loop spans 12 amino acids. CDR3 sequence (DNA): TGCGCCAGCGCCCAGGGGAACTATGGCTACACCTTC. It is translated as CASAQGNYGYTF.

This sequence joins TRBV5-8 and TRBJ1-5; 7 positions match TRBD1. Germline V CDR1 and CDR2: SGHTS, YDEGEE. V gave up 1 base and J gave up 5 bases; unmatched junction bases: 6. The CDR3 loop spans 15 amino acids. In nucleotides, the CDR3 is TGTGCCAGCAGCTTGATAGGGGGCCTTGATCAGCCCCAGCATTTT. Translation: CASSLIGGLDQPQHF.

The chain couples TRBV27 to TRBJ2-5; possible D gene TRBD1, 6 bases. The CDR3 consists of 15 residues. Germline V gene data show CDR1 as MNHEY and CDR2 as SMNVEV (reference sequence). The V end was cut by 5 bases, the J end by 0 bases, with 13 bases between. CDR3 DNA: TGTGCCAGCAGTATCACCGACAGGAACCAAGAGACCCAGTACTTC. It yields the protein CASSITDRNQETQYF.

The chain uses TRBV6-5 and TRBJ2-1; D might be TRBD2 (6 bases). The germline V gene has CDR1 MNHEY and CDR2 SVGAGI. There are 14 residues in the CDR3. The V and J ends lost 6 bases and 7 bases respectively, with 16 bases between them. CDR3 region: CASRVRDFPNEQFF. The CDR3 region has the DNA TGTGCCAGCAGGGTTAGGGACTTCCCTAATGAGCAGTTCTTC.

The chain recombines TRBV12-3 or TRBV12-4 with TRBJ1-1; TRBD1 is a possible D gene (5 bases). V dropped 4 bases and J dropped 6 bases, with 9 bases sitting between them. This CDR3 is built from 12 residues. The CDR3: CASSSRVSEAFF. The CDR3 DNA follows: TGTGCCAGCAGTTCCAGGGTGTCTGAAGCTTTCTTT.

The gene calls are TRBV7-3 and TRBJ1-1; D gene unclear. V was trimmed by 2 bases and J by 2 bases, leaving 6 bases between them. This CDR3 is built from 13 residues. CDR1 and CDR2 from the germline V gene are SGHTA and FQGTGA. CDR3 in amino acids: CASSLGANTEAFF. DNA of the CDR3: TGTGCCAGCAGCTTAGGAGCTAACACTGAAGCTTTCTTT.

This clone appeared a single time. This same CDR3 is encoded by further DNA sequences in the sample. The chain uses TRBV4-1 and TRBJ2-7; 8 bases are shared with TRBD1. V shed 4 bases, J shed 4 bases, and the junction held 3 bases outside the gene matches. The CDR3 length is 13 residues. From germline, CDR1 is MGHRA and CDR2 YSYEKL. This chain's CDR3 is CASSLDRGYEQYF. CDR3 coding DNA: TGCGCCAGCAGCCTTGACAGGGGTTACGAGCAGTACTTC.

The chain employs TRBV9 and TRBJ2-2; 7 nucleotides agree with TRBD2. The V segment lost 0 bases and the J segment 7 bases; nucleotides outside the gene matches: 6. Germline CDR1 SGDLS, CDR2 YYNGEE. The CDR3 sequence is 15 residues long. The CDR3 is CASSVGPWGGGELFF. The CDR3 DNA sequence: TGTGCCAGCAGCGTAGGGCCCTGGGGGGGCGGGGAGCTGTTTTTT.

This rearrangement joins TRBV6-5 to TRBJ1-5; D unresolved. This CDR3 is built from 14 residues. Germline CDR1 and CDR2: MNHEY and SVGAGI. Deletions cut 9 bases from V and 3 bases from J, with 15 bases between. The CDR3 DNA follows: TGTGCCAGTGCAAGCCGGGTTAACAATCAGCCCCAGCATTTT. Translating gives CASASRVNNQPQHF.